Presented here are 18 T cell receptor beta chains from one specimen sequenced in a study of STAT5B mutations in CD4+ large granular lymphocyte leukemia. Libraries were prepared by immunoSEQ multiplex PCR; TCRdb keeps only in-frame clonotypes and omits some of them. The table includes some 4,900 clones, about 91% detected once. The sequenced sample consisted of PBMCs. All receptors come from a man between 40 and 49 years old with CD4+ T-cell large granular lymphocyte leukemia.

CDR3 sequence reads: CASSKRGTNNQPQHF. The CDR3 bases are TGTGCCAGCAGCAAAAGGGGGACCAACAATCAGCCCCAGCATTTT. The rearrangement joins TRBV21-1 to TRBJ1-5; the D call of TRBD1 is as the table states it, not checked on the DNA. TRBV21-1 is assigned pseudogene status. The CDR3 has 15 amino acids.

The V call is TRBV7-9, the J call TRBJ2-1; a possible D gene is TRBD1 (6 bases). The CDR3 runs 15 residues. Trimming removed 5 bases from V and 0 bases from J, with 11 bases in between. CDR1 and CDR2 from the germline V gene are SEHNR and FQNEAQ (reference sequence). The CDR3 DNA reads TGTGCCAGCAGCCCCAAAGGGGGCTCCTACAATGAGCAGTTCTTC. It codes for CASSPKGGSYNEQFF.

This chain connects TRBV6-1 to TRBJ1-5, with TRBD1 matching over 7 bases. J was trimmed by 6 bases and V by 7 bases; bases with no gene match: 9. CDR3 length equals 14 residues. CDR1 and CDR2 (germline): MNHNS, SASEGT. CDR3 DNA: TGTGCCAGCAAGTCGCAGGGGGTGGGTCAGCCCCAGCATTTT. It specifies CASKSQGVGQPQHF.

This rearrangement joins TRBV7-9 to TRBJ1-5; TRBD1 aligns across 8 bases. The CDR3 sequence is 14 residues long. J gave up 7 bases and V 5 bases, and 7 bases lay outside the gene matches. Germline CDR1 is SEHNR and CDR2 is FQNEAQ (reference sequence). CDR3 in DNA: TGTGCCAGCAGCCAGACAGGGGAGTACCAGCCCCAGCATTTT. Translated, it gives CASSQTGEYQPQHF. Filled out from reference TRBV7-9 and TRBJ1-5, the complete variable domain reads DTGVSQNPRHKITKRGQNVTFRCDPISEHNRLYWYRQTLGQGPEFLTYFQNEAQLEKSRLLSDRFSAERPKGSFSTLEIQRTEQGDSAMYLCASSQTGEYQPQHFGDGTRLSIL.

The V gene is TRBV9, the J gene TRBJ1-1, with a tentative D call TRBD1 (6 bases). CDR3 length: 15 residues. V was pared by 3 bases and J by 3 bases, with 15 bases between. Germline CDR1 SGDLS, CDR2 YYNGEE. CDR3 nucleotides: TGTGCCAGCAGCGCCCCACAGGGAGTGGACACTGAAGCTTTCTTT. Translated, it gives CASSAPQGVDTEAFF. The whole variable domain, filled in from reference TRBV9 and TRBJ1-1, reads DSGVTQTPKHLITATGQRVTLRCSPRSGDLSVYWYQQSLDQGLQFLIQYYNGEERAKGNILERFSAQQFPDLHSELNLSSLELGDSALYFCASSAPQGVDTEAFFGQGTRLTVV.

This clone was picked up one time. The chain joins TRBV10-3 to TRBJ1-2; weak D call: TRBD1 (6 bases). Trimming cost V 11 bases and J 0 bases, with 10 bases left between them. CDR1 is ENHRY, CDR2 SYGVKD, per germline. This CDR3 comprises 12 residues. Written as DNA, the CDR3 is TGTGCCGCGACAGGAACTAACTATGGCTACACCTTC. Its translation is CAATGTNYGYTF.

The V gene is TRBV6-4, the J gene TRBJ2-2; 10 bases line up with TRBD2. Trimming cost V 7 bases and J 5 bases; bases outside gene matches: 7. CDR3 length equals 15 residues. Germline CDR1 and CDR2: MRHNA and SNTAGT. The CDR3 region has the DNA TGTGCCAGCACCCCTGCTAGCGGGGGTACCGGGGAGCTGTTTTTT. This codes for CASTPASGGTGELFF.

The rearrangement uses TRBV5-4 and TRBJ1-1; D not certain. CDR1 and CDR2 from the germline V gene are SGHNT and YYREEE (reference sequence). The V and J ends lost 3 bases and 7 bases respectively, with 10 bases between them. This CDR3 spans 12 amino acids. In DNA, the CDR3 is TGTGCCAGCAGCTCCCCCGGCAGTGAAGCTTTCTTT. Translation gives CASSSPGSEAFF.

V is TRBV7-9 and J is TRBJ2-2; D call uncertain. In germline, CDR1 is SEHNR, CDR2 FQNEAQ (reference sequence). V was pared by 4 bases and J by 3 bases, with 9 bases between. The CDR3 contains 14 residues. The CDR3 DNA is TGTGCCAGCAGCTGGCTAGAGGACACCGGGGAGCTGTTTTTT. Amino acids: CASSWLEDTGELFF.

The CDR3 nucleotides read TGTGCCAGCAGCAAGCGAGAAGTCGGGGAGCTGTTTTTT. This sequence encodes CASSKREVGELFF. The chain carries TRBV5-8 and TRBJ2-2; D not resolved. Trimming cost V 4 bases and J 7 bases, with 11 bases left between them. Germline CDR1 is SGHTS and CDR2 is YDEGEE. This CDR3 region has 13 residues.

The V and J genes are TRBV11-2 and TRBJ2-7, with 9 positions matching TRBD2. After removal of 6 bases from V and 3 bases from J, the junction contained 15 bases not matched to a gene. Germline assignment: CDR1 SGHAT and CDR2 FQNNGV. There are 17 residues in the CDR3. The CDR3 loop is CASSRGPAGGSGYEQYF. The CDR3 DNA follows: TGTGCCAGCAGTAGAGGTCCAGCGGGGGGATCGGGCTACGAGCAGTACTTC.

This clone was detected once. The chain is built from TRBV27 and TRBJ2-1; 8 bases line up with TRBD1. Germline V gene sequence: CDR1 MNHEY, CDR2 SMNVEV (reference sequence). The V gene end was trimmed by 6 bases and the J gene end by 2 bases; junction bases not matched to a gene: 6. This CDR3 is built from 15 residues. The CDR3 DNA reads as TGTGCCAGCAGGAACGGACAGGGTGCCTACAATGAGCAGTTCTTC. Protein product: CASRNGQGAYNEQFF.

V is TRBV5-1 and J is TRBJ2-2, with D hard to call. V was trimmed by 4 bases and J by 5 bases, leaving 12 bases between them. The germline V gene encodes CDR1 SGHRS and CDR2 YFSETQ. The CDR3 is 14 amino acids. In nucleotides, the CDR3 is TGCGCCAGCAGCCCCGGGTCGTTAACCGGGGAGCTGTTTTTT. Translated: CASSPGSLTGELFF.

V gene TRBV6-5 combines with J gene TRBJ2-1; the D call may be TRBD1 or TRBD2 (5 bases each). This CDR3 spans 15 amino acids. Germline CDR1 MNHEY, CDR2 SVGAGI. With 6 bases removed from V and 8 bases from J, the gap between germline ends came to 20 bases. This CDR3 reads CASSLRDGRGDEQFF. CDR3 nucleotide sequence: TGTGCCAGCAGCTTACGGGACGGACGGGGCGATGAGCAGTTCTTC.

The rearrangement links TRBV18 to TRBJ2-2, with a tentative D call TRBD2 (6 bases). This CDR3 contains 15 residues. Germline V gene data show CDR1 as KGHSH and CDR2 as LQKENI. Trimming cost V 5 bases and J 3 bases, with 13 bases left between them. The CDR3 DNA reads TGTGCCAGCTCAGGAGGGAAGGTGGACACCGGGGAGCTGTTTTTT. Translation gives CASSGGKVDTGELFF.

This clone has only one observation. This sequence joins TRBV7-2 and TRBJ2-2; perhaps TRBD1 as D (5 bases). V was clipped by 4 bases and J by 3 bases, with 12 bases between them. The CDR3 is 15 amino acids. In germline, CDR1 is SGHTA, CDR2 FQGNSA. CDR3 protein: CASSWQGPYTGELFF. CDR3 DNA: TGTGCCAGCAGCTGGCAGGGCCCCTACACCGGGGAGCTGTTTTTT.

This sequence joins TRBV7-9 and TRBJ2-4; perhaps TRBD2 as D (7 bases). The V and J ends lost 7 bases and 2 bases respectively, with 21 bases between them. This CDR3 has 17 residues. Per the germline V gene, CDR1 is SEHNR and CDR2 is FQNEAQ (reference sequence). CDR3 residues: CASTLSIGGGTKNIQYF. In nucleotides, the CDR3 is TGTGCCAGCACCCTCTCAATAGGGGGGGGTACCAAAAACATTCAGTACTTC.

This rearrangement joins TRBV5-5 to TRBJ2-3; no definite D call. Trimming cost V 0 bases and J 0 bases, with 5 bases left between them. The germline V gene has CDR1 SGHKS and CDR2 YYEKEE (reference sequence). The CDR3 has 14 amino acids. The CDR3 DNA reads as TGTGCCAGCAGCTTGGGGGTTAGCACAGATACGCAGTATTTT. This codes for CASSLGVSTDTQYF. The whole variable domain, filled in from reference TRBV5-5 and TRBJ2-3, reads DAGVTQSPTHLIKTRGQQVTLRCSPISGHKSVSWYQQVLGQGPQFIFQYYEKEERGRGNFPDRFSARQFPNYSSELNVNALLLGDSALYLCASSLGVSTDTQYFGPGTRLTVL.